Each of the 4 T cell receptor beta chains below was sequenced from the same sample in a study of cytomegalovirus exposure and HLA in healthy donors. PCR primers comprised 60 Vbeta and 13 Jbeta primers. Using immunoSEQ multiplex PCR, the repertoire was profiled, and TCRdb retains in-frame clones only, with some absent. This sample yields roughly 170,000 clones, of which about 80% are seen a single time; roughly 0.65% belongs to the top ten. Sequencing input: PBMCs. The receptors derive from a boy under 18 in good health and CMV-seronegative.

V gene TRBV4-3 combines with J gene TRBJ1-1, with TRBD1 as a possible D gene (6 bases). The germline V and J ends were trimmed by 4 bases and 6 bases, with 15 bases remaining between them. The CDR3 sequence is 14 residues long. Germline V gives CDR1 LGHNA, CDR2 YSLEER. The CDR3 DNA sequence: TGCGCCAGCAGCCCCCGAGTAAGACAGGCTGAAGCTTTCTTT. Translating gives CASSPRVRQAEAFF.

This clone was seen only once. This chain uses TRBV13 with TRBJ2-3; TRBD1 matches at 7 bases. CDR3 size: 14 residues. Per germline, CDR1 PRHDT and CDR2 FYEKMQ (reference sequence). V lost 5 bases to trimming and J lost 4 bases; unmatched junction nucleotides: 6. CDR3 DNA: TGTGCCAGCAGCCCCAAGGGGGCCCCAGATACGCAGTATTTT. Translated: CASSPKGAPDTQYF.

The chain recombines TRBV5-1 with TRBJ2-7, with 9 positions matching TRBD2. The CDR3 length is 14 residues. Germline CDR1 is SGHRS and CDR2 is YFSETQ. J lost 3 bases, V lost 1 base, and 2 bases had no gene match. The CDR3 coding sequence is TGCGCCAGCAGCTTGATTAGCGGGAGCTACGAGCAGTACTTC. Its translation is CASSLISGSYEQYF.

The chain couples TRBV7-2 to TRBJ2-7, with 11 nucleotides matching TRBD1. The CDR3 is 15 residues long. The trim removed 4 bases at V and 5 bases at J, leaving 7 bases unmatched. The germline V gene encodes CDR1 SGHTA and CDR2 FQGNSA. CDR3 sequence reads: CASSSRGQGAHEQYF. The CDR3 DNA reads TGTGCCAGCAGCTCGAGAGGACAGGGGGCCCACGAGCAGTACTTC.